Listed here are 20 T cell receptor beta chains from one sample, sequenced in a study of T cell repertoires in cytomegalovirus infection. TCRdb called the reads again in MiXCR, with one record for every CDR3 protein. The data hold hundreds of thousands of distinct CDR3 sequences, with under 55% observed a single time. These receptors are not linked to any known antigen. The sequences come from cultured PBMCs, collected from culture after CMV antigen stimulation. The receptors shown here come from a human donor in good health (CMV status not recorded). Some clones in this sample may be carry-over from other donors' samples.

The chain uses TRBV29-1 and TRBJ2-5, with TRBD1 matching 8 bases. V lost 5 bases and J lost 3; bases outside the gene matches: 5. CDR3 length: 13 residues. CDR1 and CDR2 from the germline V gene are SQVTM and ANQGSEA. CDR3 DNA: TGCAGCGTTCCCGGACAGGGAGAAGAGACCCAGTACTTC. Translating gives CSVPGQGEETQYF.

This clonotype was counted between two and nine times. The rearrangement joins TRBV2 to TRBJ2-2; D is unclear. In germline, CDR1 is SNHLY, CDR2 FYNNEI. Trimming pared 8 bases from V and 0 bases from J, leaving 22 bases between. The length of the CDR3 is 18 residues. The DNA of the CDR3 is TGTGCCAGCTCCCTGACCCAAAGGTCGTGGTCGAACACCGGGGAGCTGTTTTTT. Protein: CASSLTQRSWSNTGELFF.

The chain uses TRBV11-2 and TRBJ2-5, with 7 bases identical to TRBD1. Germline V CDR1 and CDR2: SGHAT, FQNNGV. V shed 5 bases, J shed 5 bases, and the junction held 11 bases outside the gene matches. The CDR3 has 15 residues. CDR3 in DNA: TGTGCCAGCAGCCCCGAAAGGGGGCGCGTCGAGACCCAGTACTTC. It yields the protein CASSPERGRVETQYF.

The chain uses TRBV7-2 and TRBJ1-3; 9 bases match TRBD1. The CDR3 loop spans 18 amino acids. V gave up 5 bases and J gave up 3 bases; unmatched junction bases: 14. CDR1 and CDR2 from the germline V gene are SGHTA and FQGNSA. CDR3 in amino acids: CASSPRWDRVLDGNTIYF. The CDR3 DNA sequence: TGTGCCAGCAGCCCACGCTGGGACAGGGTTCTGGATGGAAACACCATATATTTT.

The chain combines TRBV12-3 or TRBV12-4 with TRBJ2-4; TRBD1 aligns across 7 bases. V lost 8 bases, J lost 9 bases, and 13 bases stayed unmatched. This CDR3 comprises 14 residues. The CDR3 nucleotides read TGTGCCAGCGGGAAACAGGGGAGCCAGTCCATTCAGTACTTC. It codes for CASGKQGSQSIQYF.

In its sample, this clonotype was seen a few times. The chain employs TRBV7-7 and TRBJ2-3, with TRBD1 matching 7 bases. V was pared by 4 bases and J by 2 bases, with 3 bases of the junction left unmatched. CDR1 is SSHAT and CDR2 is FNYEAQ in the germline V gene (reference sequence). The CDR3 has 14 residues. CDR3 nucleotide sequence: TGTGCCAGCAGCTCGGGACAGCCCACAGATACGCAGTATTTT. It yields the protein CASSSGQPTDTQYF.

This clonotype was counted only a few times. The J gene is TRBJ1-1, the V gene TRBV12-3 or TRBV12-4, with D unresolved. The V and J ends lost 5 bases and 6 bases respectively, with 10 bases between them. CDR3 length: 12 amino acids. The CDR3 region has the DNA TGTGCCAGCAGTCCCCGAGACCCTGAAGCTTTCTTT. It encodes CASSPRDPEAFF.

V usage is TRBV4-1 and J usage is TRBJ2-5, with D maybe TRBD2 (5 bases). The CDR3 extends over 14 amino acids. Germline V gene data show CDR1 as MGHRA and CDR2 as YSYEKL. V lost 0 bases, J lost 2 bases, and 7 bases lay in between. The CDR3: CASSQESGQETQYF. In DNA, the CDR3 is TGCGCCAGCAGCCAAGAATCGGGACAAGAGACCCAGTACTTC.

This rearrangement joins TRBV3-1 to TRBJ2-1, with D perhaps matching TRBD2 (6 bases). Per germline, CDR1 LGHDT and CDR2 YNNKEL (reference sequence). This CDR3 contains 13 residues. Trimming removed 5 bases from V and 10 bases from J, with 15 bases in between. The CDR3 nucleotides are TGTGCCAGCAGCTTGGCTGTCAGCGGGGAGCAGTTCTTC. Protein sequence: CASSLAVSGEQFF.

As DNA, the CDR3 is TGTGCCAGCAGTTCCTCCGGGACTAGCGGGAGATCTCGTGAGTTCTTC. It codes for CASSSSGTSGRSREFF. The V and J genes are TRBV6-6 and TRBJ2-1, with TRBD2 matching 14 bases. The CDR3 runs 16 residues. Germline lookup yields CDR1 MNHNY and CDR2 SVGAGI (reference sequence). V shed 4 bases, J shed 14 bases, and the junction held 13 bases outside the gene matches.

This clonotype was seen many times. The chain recombines TRBV7-2 with TRBJ1-5; 7 bases map to TRBD1. In germline, CDR1 is SGHTA, CDR2 FQGNSA. J gave up 4 bases and V 2 bases, and 5 bases lay outside the gene matches. This CDR3 has 15 amino acids. The CDR3 DNA reads as TGTGCCAGCAGCTTAAGGACAGGAGTAAATCAGCCCCAGCATTTT. Its translation is CASSLRTGVNQPQHF.

The chain is built from TRBV11-2 and TRBJ2-7; D is unclear. From germline, CDR1 is SGHAT and CDR2 FQNNGV. The CDR3 length is 15 residues. Trimming took 7 bases from V and 0 from J, leaving 16 bases between them. CDR3 amino acids: CASTAESRSSYEQYF. As DNA, the CDR3 is TGTGCCAGCACAGCCGAATCCAGGAGCTCCTACGAGCAGTACTTC.

In the case of this clonotype: A much more abundant neighbour one base away suggests this may be a read error. The chain links TRBV12-3 or TRBV12-4 to TRBJ1-1; D might be TRBD1 (5 bases). The CDR3 is 14 residues long. V gave up 4 bases and J gave up 8 bases, with 17 bases separating them. The CDR3 DNA reads as TGTGCCAGCAGTTCCCGGGACCTATGGAGCGAAGCTTTCTTT. Translation gives CASSSRDLWSEAFF.

The chain employs TRBV6-1 and TRBJ2-7, with D possibly matching TRBD2 (5 bases). CDR3 length: 12 residues. Trimming removed 5 bases at V and 4 bases at J, with 9 bases between. Germline values: CDR1 MNHNS, CDR2 SASEGT. The CDR3 nucleotides are TGTGCCAGCAGTACCCGAGGGTACGAGCAGTACTTC. It encodes CASSTRGYEQYF.

The V and J genes are TRBV20-1 and TRBJ1-6, with TRBD1 as a possible D gene (5 bases). Trimming stripped 4 bases from V and 3 bases from J, with 19 bases between. The CDR3 totals 17 residues. CDR1 is DFQATT, CDR2 SNEGSKA, per germline (reference sequence). CDR3 nucleotide sequence: TGCAGTGCTATAGACCCTGCGGGGGGTAACTATAATTCACCCCTCCACTTT. Translation gives CSAIDPAGGNYNSPLHF.

This chain connects TRBV6-9 to TRBJ2-7, with D possibly matching TRBD1 (6 bases). V gave up 3 bases and J gave up 3 bases, with 15 bases separating them. Germline V gene data show CDR1 as MNHGY and CDR2 as SVAAGI. The CDR3 extends over 15 amino acids. CDR3 in amino acids: CASSYRSGVFYEQYF. The DNA for the CDR3 is TGTGCCAGCAGTTACAGGTCAGGGGTTTTCTACGAGCAGTACTTC.

The V call is TRBV2, the J call TRBJ2-7; the D is unclear. V was pared by 4 bases and J by 5 bases, with 18 bases between. The CDR3 contains 15 residues. The V gene's germline CDR1 is SNHLY and CDR2 FYNNEI. CDR3 residues: CASSGVGQALDEQYF. CDR3 nucleotide sequence: TGTGCCAGCAGTGGGGTTGGGCAGGCGCTCGACGAGCAGTACTTC. The full variable domain, in which reference TRBV2 and TRBJ2-7 provide the parts outside the CDR3, is EPEVTQTPSHQVTQMGQEVILRCVPISNHLYFYWYRQILGQKVEFLVSFYNNEISEKSEIFDDQFSVERPDGSNFTLKIRSTKLEDSAMYFCASSGVGQALDEQYFGPGTRLTVT.

This clonotype was seen only a few times. This rearrangement joins TRBV5-1 to TRBJ1-1, with D unresolved. V lost 3 bases to trimming and J lost 3 bases, with 6 bases between them. Germline-derived CDR1 and CDR2 are SGHRS and YFSETQ. The CDR3 totals 12 residues. CDR3 bases: TGCGCCAGCAGCTACGGGTACACTGAAGCTTTCTTT. This gives the protein CASSYGYTEAFF.

This clonotype was seen a handful of times. The chain uses TRBV11-2 and TRBJ2-1, with TRBD2 matching 9 bases. From germline, CDR1 is SGHAT and CDR2 FQNNGV. V shed 5 bases, J shed 5 bases, and the junction held 10 bases outside the gene matches. This CDR3 has 16 amino acids. CDR3 bases: TGTGCCAGCAGCCGCCTCAGGGCGGGAGGGGACAATGAGCAGTTCTTC. As protein: CASSRLRAGGDNEQFF. Filled out from reference TRBV11-2 and TRBJ2-1, the complete variable domain reads EAGVAQSPRYKIIEKRQSVAFWCNPISGHATLYWYQQILGQGPKLLIQFQNNGVVDDSQLPKDRFSAERLKGVDSTLKIQPAKLEDSAVYLCASSRLRAGGDNEQFFGPGTRLTVL.

The gene calls are TRBV20-1 and TRBJ2-3; tentatively, D is TRBD2 (6 bases). Germline V gene lookup returns CDR1 DFQATT and CDR2 SNEGSKA (reference sequence). Deletions cut 3 bases from V and 14 bases from J, with 21 bases between. CDR3 length: 13 residues. CDR3 region: CSASGGPVGAAYF. Written as DNA, the CDR3 is TGCAGTGCTAGCGGGGGACCGGTTGGGGCAGCGTATTTT.